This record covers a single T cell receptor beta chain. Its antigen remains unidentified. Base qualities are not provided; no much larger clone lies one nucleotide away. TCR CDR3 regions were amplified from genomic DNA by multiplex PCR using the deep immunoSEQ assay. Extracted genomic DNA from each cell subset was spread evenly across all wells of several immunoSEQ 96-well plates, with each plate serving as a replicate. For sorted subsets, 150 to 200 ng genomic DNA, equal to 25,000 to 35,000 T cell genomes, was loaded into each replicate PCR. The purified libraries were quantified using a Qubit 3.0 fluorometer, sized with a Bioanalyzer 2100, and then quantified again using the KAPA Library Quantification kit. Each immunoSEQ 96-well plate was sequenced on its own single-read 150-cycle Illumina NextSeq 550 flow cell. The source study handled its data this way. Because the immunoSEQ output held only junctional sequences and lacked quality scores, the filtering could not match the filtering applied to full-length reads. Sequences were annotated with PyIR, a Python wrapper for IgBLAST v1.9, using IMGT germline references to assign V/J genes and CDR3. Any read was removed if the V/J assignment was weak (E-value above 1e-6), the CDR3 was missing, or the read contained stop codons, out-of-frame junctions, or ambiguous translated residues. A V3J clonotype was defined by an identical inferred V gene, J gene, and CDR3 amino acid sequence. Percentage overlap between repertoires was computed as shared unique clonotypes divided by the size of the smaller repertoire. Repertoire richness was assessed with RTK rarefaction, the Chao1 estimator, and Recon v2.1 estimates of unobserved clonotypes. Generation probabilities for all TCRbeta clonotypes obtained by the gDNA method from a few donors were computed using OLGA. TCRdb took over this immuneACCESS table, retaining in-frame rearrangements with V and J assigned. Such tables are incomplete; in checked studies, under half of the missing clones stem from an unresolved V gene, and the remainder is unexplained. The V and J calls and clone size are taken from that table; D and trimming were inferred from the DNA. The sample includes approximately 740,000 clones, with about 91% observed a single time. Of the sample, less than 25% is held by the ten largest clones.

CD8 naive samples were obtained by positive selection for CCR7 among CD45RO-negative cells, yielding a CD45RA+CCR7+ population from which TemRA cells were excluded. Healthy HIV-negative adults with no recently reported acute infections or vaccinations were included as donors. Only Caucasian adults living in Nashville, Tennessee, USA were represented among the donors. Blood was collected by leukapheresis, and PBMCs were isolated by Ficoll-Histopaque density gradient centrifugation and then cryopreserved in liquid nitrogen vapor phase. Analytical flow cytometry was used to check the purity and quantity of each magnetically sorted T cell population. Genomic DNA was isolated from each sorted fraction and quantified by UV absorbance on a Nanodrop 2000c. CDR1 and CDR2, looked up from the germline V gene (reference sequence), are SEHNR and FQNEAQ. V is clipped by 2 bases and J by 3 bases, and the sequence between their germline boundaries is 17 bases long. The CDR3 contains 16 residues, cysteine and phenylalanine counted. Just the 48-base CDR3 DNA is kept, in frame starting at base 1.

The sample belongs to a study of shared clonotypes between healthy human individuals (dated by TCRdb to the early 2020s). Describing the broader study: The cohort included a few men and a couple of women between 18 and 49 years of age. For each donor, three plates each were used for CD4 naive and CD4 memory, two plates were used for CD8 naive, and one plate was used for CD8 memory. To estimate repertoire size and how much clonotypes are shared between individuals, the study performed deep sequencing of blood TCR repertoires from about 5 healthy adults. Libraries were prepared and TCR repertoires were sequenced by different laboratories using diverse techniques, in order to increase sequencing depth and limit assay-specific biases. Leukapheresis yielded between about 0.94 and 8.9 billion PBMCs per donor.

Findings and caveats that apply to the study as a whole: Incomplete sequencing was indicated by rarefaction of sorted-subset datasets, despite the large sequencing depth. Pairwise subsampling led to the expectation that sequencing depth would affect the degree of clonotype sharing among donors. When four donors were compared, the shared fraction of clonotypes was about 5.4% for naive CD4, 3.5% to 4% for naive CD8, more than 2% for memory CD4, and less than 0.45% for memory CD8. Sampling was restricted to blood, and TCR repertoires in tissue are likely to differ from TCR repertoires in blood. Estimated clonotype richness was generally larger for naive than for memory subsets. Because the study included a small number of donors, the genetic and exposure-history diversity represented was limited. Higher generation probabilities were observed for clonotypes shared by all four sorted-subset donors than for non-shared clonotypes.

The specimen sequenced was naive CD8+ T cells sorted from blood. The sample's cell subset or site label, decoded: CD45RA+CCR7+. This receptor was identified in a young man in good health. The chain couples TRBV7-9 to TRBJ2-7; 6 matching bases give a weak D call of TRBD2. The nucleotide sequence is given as TGTGCCAGCAGCTTACTTCGGCGGGAAAGTGACTACGAGCAGTACTTC. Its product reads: CASSLLRRESDYEQYF.